These T cell receptor beta chains were read from a single sample in a study of blood T cell repertoires in COVID-19. TCRdb's copy holds only in-frame clones and misses some; the assay was immunoSEQ multiplex PCR. The repertoire holds roughly 420,000 clones, approximately 90% seen once, with approximately 0.96% in the top ten. Input material: PBMCs or T cells enriched from blood (not recorded which). These receptors were collected from a young woman with acute COVID-19. Both conserved end residues are part of each CDR3. Each record gives: D gene, J gene, V gene, clone size, CDR3 DNA, CDR3 protein. D genes are given only for firm matches. The size entry is marked missing in some rows and otherwise reads once, few, many or a size class.

. TRBJ1-5 TRBV2 . TGTGCCAGCAGTGAGGGGGGATTCAATCAGCCCCAGCATTTT CASSEGGFNQPQHF
TRBD1 TRBJ1-6 TRBV5-6 few TGTGCCAGCAGCTCGGTCGACAGGGGGCGTTCACCCCTCCACTTT CASSSVDRGRSPLHF
. TRBJ2-1 TRBV5-5 . TGTGCCAGCAGCTTGGGGTATCAGATCGCCTACAATGAGCAGTTCTTC CASSLGYQIAYNEQFF
. TRBJ1-2 TRBV4-2 . TGTGCCAGCAGCCAAGATCGGGGAGGGAATGGCTACACCTTC CASSQDRGGNGYTF
TRBD2 TRBJ2-1 TRBV14 . TGTGCCAGCAGCCAATCTCGGGGGGGGCTCAATGAGCAGTTCTTC CASSQSRGGLNEQFF
. TRBJ1-1 TRBV14 . TGTGCCAGCAGCCAAGGAGGGGGTCGGGGTACTGAAGCTTTCTTT CASSQGGGRGTEAFF
. TRBJ1-6 TRBV4-3 . TGCGCCAGCAGCCAAGCCAGGGGCTATAATTCACCCCTCCACTTT CASSQARGYNSPLHF
TRBD1 TRBJ1-6 TRBV27 . TGTGCCAGCAGGCCCTTCCATACAGGGGACGGCAATTCACCCCTCCACTTT CASRPFHTGDGNSPLHF
TRBD2 TRBJ2-3 TRBV7-6 . TGTGCCAGCAGCTTACTAGCGGGGAGTCACACAGATACGCAGTATTTT CASSLLAGSHTDTQYF
TRBD1 TRBJ2-7 TRBV18 . TGTGCCAGCTCGGAACAGGGGGGCCCCTCCTACGAGCAGTACTTC CASSEQGGPSYEQYF
. TRBJ1-3 TRBV2 . TGTGCCAGCAAGCGTGACAGAGGAAACACCATATATTTT CASKRDRGNTIYF
TRBD2 TRBJ2-1 TRBV9 . TGTGCCAGCAGCCCCCTTAGCGGGGGGGACAATGAGCAGTTCTTC CASSPLSGGDNEQFF
. TRBJ2-5 TRBV6-5 . TGTGCCAGCAGTTACGGAAGGGAGCAGACCCAGTACTTC CASSYGREQTQYF
TRBD2 TRBJ2-3 TRBV24-1 . TGTGCCACCAGTGACCCGGGACTAGCGGGGAGCACAGATACGCAGTATTTT CATSDPGLAGSTDTQYF
TRBD2 TRBJ2-1 TRBV6-2/TRBV6-3 . TGTGCCAGCAGCCGATCGGGACTAGCCTTAAATGAGCAGTTCTTC CASSRSGLALNEQFF
. TRBJ1-5 TRBV6-2/TRBV6-3 once TGTGCCAGCAGTTACGACCCACAGGGTAGAGCGATTGTGGATCAGCCCCAGCATTTT CASSYDPQGRAIVDQPQHF
. TRBJ1-5 TRBV19 . TGTGCCAGTAGTTCCAGGGGCAATCAGCCCCAGCATTTT CASSSRGNQPQHF
TRBD1 TRBJ1-1 TRBV4-1 . TGCGCCAGCAGCCTGGGACAGATGAACACTGAAGCTTTCTTT CASSLGQMNTEAFF
. TRBJ1-5 TRBV7-8 . TGTGCCAGCAGCGAACAGGGACCTCAGCCCCAGCATTTT CASSEQGPQPQHF
TRBD1 TRBJ1-2 TRBV18 . TGTGCCAGCTCACCGCCTCCGGGACAGGCAGTTTCTGACTATGGCTACACCTTC CASSPPPGQAVSDYGYTF
. TRBJ1-2 TRBV5-5 . TGTGCCAGCAGCGCGGACATATCTGGCTACACCTTC CASSADISGYTF
. TRBJ1-3 TRBV9 . TGTGCCAGCAGCGCGAAAGGGGCGCACGGAAACACCATATATTTT CASSAKGAHGNTIYF
. TRBJ1-1 TRBV7-9 . TGTGCCTTGCAGCAGGACACGGAAGCTTTCTTT CALQQDTEAFF
TRBD1 TRBJ2-7 TRBV18 . TGTGCCAGCTCGCCCCAGGGGGCATCATACTACGAGCAGTACTTC CASSPQGASYYEQYF